The TCR beta chain under discussion was sequenced for a study of human CD8 memory T cell subsets. Whole-study findings and limits: The Chao1 estimates suggested that precursor exhausted T cells were less diverse than stem-like memory T cells.

This clonotype is labeled medium-sized (0.01 to 0.1%) based on frequency. Its antigen is not known. Generation of TCR beta libraries used UMI-labeled 5' RACE. TCRdb reworked the 5' RACE reads into one entry per CDR3 protein, no DNA. There are around 10,000 distinct CDR3 sequences in the sample, with 15% held by the top ten. The CDR3 contains 16 residues. Per germline, CDR1 SGDLS and CDR2 YYNGEE. This clonotype originated in a human donor in good health. The chain couples TRBV9 to TRBJ1-2; the TCRdb call, TRBD1, lacks DNA for checking. Material for sequencing was CD8+ stem-like memory T cells (TSCM and TCM) sorted from PBMCs. As for subset: stem-like memory CD8 T cells (TSTEM), CCR7+ PD-1- TIGIT-. The CDR3 here is CASSPQAGTGHYGYTF.